This TCR beta chain derives from a study of blood T cell repertoires in COVID-19. Study overall: Acute-phase and convalescent COVID-19 samples originated in the United States, Italy and Spain. Sample material is recorded as cDNA or gDNA derived from T cells, B-cell-depleted T cells, or PBMCs.

Source study methods: Amplification from reference gene primers served as the basis for estimated nucleated cell counts. The table came from immunoSEQ multiplex PCR; TCRdb's copy has only in-frame clones and leaves some out. That table furnishes V, J and clone size, whereas the DNA furnished D and trimming. The sample holds some 170,000 clones; roughly 80% are singletons and the top ten take 2.8%. The table lists this clone with a few counts. V shed 0 bases, J shed 3 bases, and the junction held 7 bases outside the gene matches. Germline V gene data show CDR1 as SGHNT and CDR2 as YYREEE (reference sequence). The CDR3 covers 16 residues.

This receptor was taken from a man in his sixties or seventies with acute or convalescent COVID-19. Sequencing used peripheral blood. The V and J genes are TRBV5-4 and TRBJ1-1, with 8 bases matching TRBD1. The CDR3 DNA reads as TGTGCCAGCAGCTTGGGACAGGGGAGTAGGGACACTGAAGCTTTCTTT. Amino acid sequence: CASSLGQGSRDTEAFF.